Presented here are 3 T cell receptor beta chains from one specimen sequenced in a study of control samples from healthy donors and cancer patients. Produced via immunoSEQ multiplex PCR; TCRdb's table is partial and in-frame only. The repertoire holds about 30,000 clones, 90% to 95% seen once, with about 12% in the top ten. The specimen was PBMCs. The receptors derive from a man aged 50-59 years with lung cancer.

The V and J genes are TRBV20-1 and TRBJ2-3; TRBD2 agrees at 12 bases. Germline CDR1 reads DFQATT; CDR2 reads SNEGSKA (reference sequence). There are 15 residues in the CDR3. V gave up 5 bases and J gave up 4 bases; unmatched junction bases: 7. The CDR3 is CSACGLAGISDTQYF. Written as DNA, the CDR3 is TGCAGTGCTTGTGGACTAGCGGGAATATCAGATACGCAGTATTTT.

The sample holds a few counts of this clone. The chain combines TRBV28 with TRBJ1-2; weak D call: TRBD1 (5 bases). The CDR3 sequence is 12 residues long. V lost 3 bases to trimming and J lost 4 bases, with 6 bases between them. CDR1 MDHEN and CDR2 SYDVKM come from the germline V gene. CDR3 in DNA: TGTGCCAGCAGTTTTGACAGCTATGGCTACACCTTC. Residues: CASSFDSYGYTF.

The chain employs TRBV5-1 and TRBJ1-4, with 10 bases aligning to TRBD1. Germline loops: CDR1 SGHRS, CDR2 YFSETQ. The CDR3 runs to 16 residues. The V gene end was trimmed by 0 bases and the J gene end by 3 bases; junction bases not matched to a gene: 2. CDR3 sequence reads: CASSLGDRGSNEKLFF. The CDR3 nucleotides are TGCGCCAGCAGCTTGGGGGACAGGGGCTCTAATGAAAAACTGTTTTTT.